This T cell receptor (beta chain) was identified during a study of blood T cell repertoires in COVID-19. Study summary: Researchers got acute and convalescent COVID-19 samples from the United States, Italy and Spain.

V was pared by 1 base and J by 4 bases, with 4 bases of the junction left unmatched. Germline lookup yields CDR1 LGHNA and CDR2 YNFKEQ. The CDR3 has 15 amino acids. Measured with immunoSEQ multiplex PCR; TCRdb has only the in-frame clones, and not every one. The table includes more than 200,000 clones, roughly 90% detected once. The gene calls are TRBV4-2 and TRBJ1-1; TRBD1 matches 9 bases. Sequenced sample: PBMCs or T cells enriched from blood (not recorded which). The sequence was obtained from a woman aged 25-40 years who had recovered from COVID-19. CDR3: CASSQGGTGSTEAFF. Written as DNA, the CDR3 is TGTGCCAGCAGCCAAGGCGGGACAGGGAGCACTGAAGCTTTCTTT.